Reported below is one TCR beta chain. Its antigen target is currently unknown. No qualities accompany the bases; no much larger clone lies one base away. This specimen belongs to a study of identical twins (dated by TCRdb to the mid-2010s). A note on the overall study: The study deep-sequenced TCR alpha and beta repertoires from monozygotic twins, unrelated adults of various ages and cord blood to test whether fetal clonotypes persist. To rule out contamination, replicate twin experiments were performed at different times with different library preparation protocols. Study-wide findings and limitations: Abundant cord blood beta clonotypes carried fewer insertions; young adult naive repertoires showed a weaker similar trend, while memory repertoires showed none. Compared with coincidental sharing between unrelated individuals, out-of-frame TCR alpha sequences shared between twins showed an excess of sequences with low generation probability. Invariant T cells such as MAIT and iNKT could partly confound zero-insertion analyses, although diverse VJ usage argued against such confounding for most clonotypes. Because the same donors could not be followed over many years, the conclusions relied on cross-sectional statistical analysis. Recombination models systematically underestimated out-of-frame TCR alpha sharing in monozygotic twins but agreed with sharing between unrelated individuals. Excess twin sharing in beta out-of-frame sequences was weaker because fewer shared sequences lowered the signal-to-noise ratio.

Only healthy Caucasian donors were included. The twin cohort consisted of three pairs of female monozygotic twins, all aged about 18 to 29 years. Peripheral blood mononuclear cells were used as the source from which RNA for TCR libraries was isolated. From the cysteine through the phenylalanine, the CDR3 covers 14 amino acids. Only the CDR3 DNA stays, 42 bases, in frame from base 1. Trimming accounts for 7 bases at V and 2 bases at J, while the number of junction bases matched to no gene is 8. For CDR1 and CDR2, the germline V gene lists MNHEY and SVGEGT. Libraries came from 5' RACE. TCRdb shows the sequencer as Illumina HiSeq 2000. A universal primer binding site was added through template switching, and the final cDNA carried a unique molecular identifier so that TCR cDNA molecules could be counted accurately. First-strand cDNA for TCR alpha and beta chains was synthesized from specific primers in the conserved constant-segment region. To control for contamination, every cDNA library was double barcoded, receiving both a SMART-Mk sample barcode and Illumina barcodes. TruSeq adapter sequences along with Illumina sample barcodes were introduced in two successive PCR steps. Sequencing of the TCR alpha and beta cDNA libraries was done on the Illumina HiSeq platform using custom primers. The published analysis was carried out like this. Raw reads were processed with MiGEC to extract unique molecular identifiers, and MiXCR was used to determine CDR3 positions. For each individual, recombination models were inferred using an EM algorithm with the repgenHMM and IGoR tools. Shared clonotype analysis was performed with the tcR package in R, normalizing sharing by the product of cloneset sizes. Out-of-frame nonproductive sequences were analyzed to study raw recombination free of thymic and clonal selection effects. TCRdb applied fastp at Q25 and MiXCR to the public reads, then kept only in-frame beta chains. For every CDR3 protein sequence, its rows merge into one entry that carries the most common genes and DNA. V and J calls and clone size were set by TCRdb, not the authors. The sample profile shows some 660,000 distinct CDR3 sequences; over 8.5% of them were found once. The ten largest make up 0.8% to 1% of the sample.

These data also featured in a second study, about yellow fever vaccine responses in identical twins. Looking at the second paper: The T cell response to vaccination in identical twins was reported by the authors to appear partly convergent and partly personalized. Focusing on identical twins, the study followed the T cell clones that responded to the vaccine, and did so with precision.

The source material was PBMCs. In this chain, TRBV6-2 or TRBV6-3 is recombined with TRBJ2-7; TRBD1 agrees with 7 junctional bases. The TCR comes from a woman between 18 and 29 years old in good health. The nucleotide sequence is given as TGTGCCAGCACGGAAAAGGGGGCCCCCTACGAGCAGTACTTC. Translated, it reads CASTEKGAPYEQYF.